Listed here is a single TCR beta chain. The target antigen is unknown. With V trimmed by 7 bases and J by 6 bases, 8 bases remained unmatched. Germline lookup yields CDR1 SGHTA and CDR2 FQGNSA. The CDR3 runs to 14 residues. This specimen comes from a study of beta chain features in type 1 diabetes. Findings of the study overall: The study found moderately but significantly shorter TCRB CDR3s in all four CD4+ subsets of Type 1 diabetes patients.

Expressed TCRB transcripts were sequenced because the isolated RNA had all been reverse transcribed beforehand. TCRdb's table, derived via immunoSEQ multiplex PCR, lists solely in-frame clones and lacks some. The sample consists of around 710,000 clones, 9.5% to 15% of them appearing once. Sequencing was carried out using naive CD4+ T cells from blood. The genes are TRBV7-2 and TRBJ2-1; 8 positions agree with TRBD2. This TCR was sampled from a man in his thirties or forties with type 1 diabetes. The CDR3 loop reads CASTPSRGGNEQFF. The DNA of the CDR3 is TGTGCCAGCACCCCGTCCCGGGGGGGCAATGAGCAGTTCTTC.